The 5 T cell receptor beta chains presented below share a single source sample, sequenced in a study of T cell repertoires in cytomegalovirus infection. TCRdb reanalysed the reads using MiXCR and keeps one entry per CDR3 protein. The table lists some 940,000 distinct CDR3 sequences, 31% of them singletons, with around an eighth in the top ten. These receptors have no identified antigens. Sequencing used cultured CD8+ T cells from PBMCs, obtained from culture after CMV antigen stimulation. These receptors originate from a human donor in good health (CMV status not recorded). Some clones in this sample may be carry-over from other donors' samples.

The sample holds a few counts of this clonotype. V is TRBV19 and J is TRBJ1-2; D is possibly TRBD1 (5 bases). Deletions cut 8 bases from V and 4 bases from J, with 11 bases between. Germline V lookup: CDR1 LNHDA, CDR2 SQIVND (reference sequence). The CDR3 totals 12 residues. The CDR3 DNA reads TGTGCCAGTTTGACAGAGACCTATGGCTACACCTTC. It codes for CASLTETYGYTF. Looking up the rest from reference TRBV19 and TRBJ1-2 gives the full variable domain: DGGITQSPKYLFRKEGQNVTLSCEQNLNHDAMYWYRQDPGQGLRLIYYSQIVNDFQKGDIAEGYSVSREKKESFPLTVTSAQKNPTAFYLCASLTETYGYTFGSGTRLTVV.

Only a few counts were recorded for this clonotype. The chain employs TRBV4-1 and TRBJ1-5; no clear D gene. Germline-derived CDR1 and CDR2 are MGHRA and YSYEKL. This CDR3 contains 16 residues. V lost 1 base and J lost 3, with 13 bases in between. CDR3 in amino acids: CASSQGQMNPNQPQHF. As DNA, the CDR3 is TGCGCCAGCAGCCAAGGGCAGATGAATCCCAATCAGCCCCAGCATTTT.

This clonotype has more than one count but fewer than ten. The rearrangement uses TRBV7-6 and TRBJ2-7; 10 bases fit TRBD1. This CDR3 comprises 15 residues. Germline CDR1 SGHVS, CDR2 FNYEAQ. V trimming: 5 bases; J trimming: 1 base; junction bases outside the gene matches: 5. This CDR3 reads CASSPTGGRSYEQYV. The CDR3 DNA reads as TGTGCCAGCAGCCCGACAGGGGGCAGATCCTACGAGCAGTACGTC.

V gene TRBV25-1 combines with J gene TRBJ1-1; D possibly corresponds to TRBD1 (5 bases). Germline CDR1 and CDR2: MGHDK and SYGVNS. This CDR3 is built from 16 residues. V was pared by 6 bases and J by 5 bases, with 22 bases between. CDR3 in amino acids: CASRFGDQGLGTEAFF. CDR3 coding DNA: TGTGCCAGCAGATTCGGGGATCAGGGTTTGGGAACTGAAGCTTTCTTT.

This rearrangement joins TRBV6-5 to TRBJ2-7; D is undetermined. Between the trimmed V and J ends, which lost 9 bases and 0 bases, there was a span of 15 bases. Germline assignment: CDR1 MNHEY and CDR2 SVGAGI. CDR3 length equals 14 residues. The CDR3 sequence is CASTTASSSYEQYF. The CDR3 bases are TGTGCCAGTACCACTGCGTCCAGCTCCTACGAGCAGTACTTC.